Only a few counts were recorded for the clone carrying this TCR beta chain. Its specificity is unknown. MiXCR, applied by TCRdb to the multiplex PCR reads, yields one record per CDR3 protein. The sample records roughly 11,000 distinct CDR3 sequences, about 48% being singletons. The data stem from a study of breast tumors, draining lymph nodes, adjacent tissues. Regarding the study as a whole: Tumor TCR diversity was below lymph nodes but above nontumor tissue. Tumor T cell lymph node origin was a supported hypothesis, not proven. Data fit most tumor T cells coming from lymph node, expanding in tumor. Tumor and nontumor repertoires were significantly more similar in luminal-like than in basal-like breast cancer.

This CDR3 region has 13 residues. Germline CDR1 and CDR2: SGHAT and FQNNGV. The V and J ends lost 3 bases and 6 bases respectively, with 6 bases between them. The sequenced material came from breast tumor tissue. The chain has TRBV11-2 and TRBJ1-6; no reliable D call. The sequence was collected from a female donor with breast cancer. Some clones in this sample may be carry-over from other donors' samples. The CDR3 spells CASSLQPNSPLHF. Here the CDR3 DNA reads TGTGCCAGCAGCTTGCAGCCTAATTCACCCCTCCACTTT.